Here is one T cell receptor beta chain with its context. A second PCR, run for about 7 to 11 cycles, used a sample-barcoded 5' primer plus a J-beta primer mix. TCRdb processed the 5' RACE reads anew with MiXCR; each CDR3 protein has one entry. The sample contains about 1.6 million distinct CDR3 sequences, 30% to 35% of which appear only once. The CDR3 covers 13 residues. Germline CDR1 is MNHNS and CDR2 is SASEGT. V was trimmed by 6 bases and J by 1 base, leaving 10 bases between them. These data come from a study of blood T cells in healthy people across ages. The sequenced sample consisted of blood. The clonotype comes from a woman in her twenties or thirties in good health. The J gene is TRBJ2-7, the V gene TRBV6-1, with a possible D match to TRBD2 (5 bases). CDR3 loop: CASRVGGSYEQYF. In DNA, the CDR3 is TGTGCCAGCAGGGTCGGAGGATCCTACGAGCAGTACTTC.